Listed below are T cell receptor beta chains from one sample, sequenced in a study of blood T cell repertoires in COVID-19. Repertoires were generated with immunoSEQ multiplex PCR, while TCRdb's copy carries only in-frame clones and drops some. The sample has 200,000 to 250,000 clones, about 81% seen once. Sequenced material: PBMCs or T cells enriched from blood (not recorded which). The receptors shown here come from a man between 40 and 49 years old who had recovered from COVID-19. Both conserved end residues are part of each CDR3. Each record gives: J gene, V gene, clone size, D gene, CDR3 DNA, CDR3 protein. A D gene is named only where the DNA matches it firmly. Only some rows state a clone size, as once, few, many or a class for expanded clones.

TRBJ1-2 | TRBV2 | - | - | TGTGCCAGCAGTGACAGGGCTATCTCTAACTATGGCTACACCTTC | CASSDRAISNYGYTF
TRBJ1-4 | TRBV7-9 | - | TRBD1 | TGTGCCAGCAGCTATCGGACAGGGATTAATACGATTGGTGAAAAACTGTTTTTT | CASSYRTGINTIGEKLFF
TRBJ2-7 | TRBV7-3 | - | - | TGTGCCAGCAGTCCACCGGACAGCTACGAGCAGTACTTC | CASSPPDSYEQYF
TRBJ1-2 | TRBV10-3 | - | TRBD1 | TGTGCCACACAGGGGTCGCCTAACTATGGCTACACCTTC | CATQGSPNYGYTF
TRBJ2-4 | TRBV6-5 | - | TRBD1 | TGTGCCAGCAGTTATCAGGGGGACGGAGCCAAAAACATTCAGTACTTC | CASSYQGDGAKNIQYF
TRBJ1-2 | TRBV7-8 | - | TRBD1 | TGTGCCAGCAGCTTAGGGATGACAGGGGGCTTGCAATATGGCTACACCTTC | CASSLGMTGGLQYGYTF
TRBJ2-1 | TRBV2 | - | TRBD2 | TGTGCCAGCAGGGAGGGACTAGCGGGGAATGAGCAGTTCTTC | CASREGLAGNEQFF
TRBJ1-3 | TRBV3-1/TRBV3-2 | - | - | TGTGCCAGCAGCCCCCCGAGGACTTTTAGGAACACCATATATTTT | CASSPPRTFRNTIYF
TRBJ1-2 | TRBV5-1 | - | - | TGCGCCAGCAGCTTGGTCGGGCGGGTACCCGGCTATGGCTACACCTTC | CASSLVGRVPGYGYTF
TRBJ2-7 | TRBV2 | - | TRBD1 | TGTGCCAGCGGCCCTTACGGGACAGCATCCTACGAGCAGTACTTC | CASGPYGTASYEQYF
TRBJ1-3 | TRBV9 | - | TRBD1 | TGTGCCAGCACCGGACAGGGCAAAGGAAACACCATATATTTT | CASTGQGKGNTIYF
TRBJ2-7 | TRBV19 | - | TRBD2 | TGTGCCAGTCAACTTAGCGGGGGGCCAGCCTACGAGCAGTACTTC | CASQLSGGPAYEQYF
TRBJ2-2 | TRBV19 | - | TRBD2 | TGTGCCAGTAGAGATCTTTTAGGCGGGAGTAGGACCGGGGAGCTGTTTTTT | CASRDLLGGSRTGELFF
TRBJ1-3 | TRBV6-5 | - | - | TGTGCCAGCAGTTACGCGGGCTCTGGAAACACCATATATTTT | CASSYAGSGNTIYF
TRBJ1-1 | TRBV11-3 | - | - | TGTGCCAGCAGCCCACGTAGGGGTCGCACTGAAGCTTTCTTT | CASSPRRGRTEAFF
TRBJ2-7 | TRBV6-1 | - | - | TGTGCCAGCAGTGAACAGGGAAGGAACGACGAGCAGTACTTC | CASSEQGRNDEQYF
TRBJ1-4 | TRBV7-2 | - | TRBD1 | TGTGCCAGCAGTTCACAGGGGGCTAAGGCATATGAAAAACTGTTTTTT | CASSSQGAKAYEKLFF
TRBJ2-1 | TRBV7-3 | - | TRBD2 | TGTGCCAGCAGCCCCGTTGAGGGTAGCGGGCTTTACAATGAGCAGTTCTTC | CASSPVEGSGLYNEQFF
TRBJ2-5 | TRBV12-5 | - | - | TGTGCTAGTGGCGTCCCACCCGGGACTTCGGAGGAGACCCAGTACTTC | CASGVPPGTSEETQYF
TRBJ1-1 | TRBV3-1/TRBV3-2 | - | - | TGTGCCAGCAGCCAAGACCCACAGACTGAAGCTTTCTTT | CASSQDPQTEAFF
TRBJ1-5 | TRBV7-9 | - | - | TGTGCCAGCAGCTTAGCCCGAGGCAATCAGCCCCAGCATTTT | CASSLARGNQPQHF
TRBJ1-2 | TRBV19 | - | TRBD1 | TGTGCCAGTAGTTTTACACAGGGGCATGGCTACACCTTC | CASSFTQGHGYTF
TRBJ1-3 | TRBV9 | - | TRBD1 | TGTGCCAGCAGCGTACAGCCCGACAGGGGGCTTGGAAACACCATATATTTT | CASSVQPDRGLGNTIYF
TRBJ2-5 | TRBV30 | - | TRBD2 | TGTGCCTGGAGCTATGTCATTAGCGGGGGGGCCTTGGGAGAGACCCAGTACTTC | CAWSYVISGGALGETQYF
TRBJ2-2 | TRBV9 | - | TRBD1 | TGTGCCAGCATGCCCTCGACAGGGAAGAGCACCGGGGAGCTGTTTTTT | CASMPSTGKSTGELFF
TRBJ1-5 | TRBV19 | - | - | TGTGCCAGTAGTATAATGGCAGATAGCAATCAGCCCCAGCATTTT | CASSIMADSNQPQHF
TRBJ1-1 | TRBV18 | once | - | TGTGCCAGCTCACCACCGGTAGGGGGAGAATACACTGAAGCTTTCTTT | CASSPPVGGEYTEAFF
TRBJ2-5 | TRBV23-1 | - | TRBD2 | TGCGCCAGCAACCTCAGCTCATCTTCCGGGACTAGCGGCCGGGAGACCCAGTACTTC | CASNLSSSSGTSGRETQYF
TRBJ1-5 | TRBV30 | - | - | TGTGCCTGGAGTGTCGGTGTAAATAGCAATCAGCCCCAGCATTTT | CAWSVGVNSNQPQHF
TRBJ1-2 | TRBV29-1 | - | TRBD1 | TGCAGCGTTTCCCTCGACAGGGACTATGGCTACACCTTC | CSVSLDRDYGYTF
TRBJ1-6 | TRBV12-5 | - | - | TGTGCTAGTGCCCTGGACAGCTCCTATAATTCACCCCTCCACTTT | CASALDSSYNSPLHF
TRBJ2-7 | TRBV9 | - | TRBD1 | TGTGCCAGCAGCCCGACCCGGGACAGTTTATTCTACGAGCAGTACTTC | CASSPTRDSLFYEQYF
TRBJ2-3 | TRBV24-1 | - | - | TGTGCCACCCGCGGACGGGGGTACTTCCCAGATACGCAGTATTTT | CATRGRGYFPDTQYF
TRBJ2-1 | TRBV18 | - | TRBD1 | TGTGCCAGCTCGAAGGGACAGGGTTCCAATGAGCAGTTCTTC | CASSKGQGSNEQFF
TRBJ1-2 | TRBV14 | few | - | TGTGCCAGCAGCCAAGTGGGGGGAAACACCTTC | CASSQVGGNTF
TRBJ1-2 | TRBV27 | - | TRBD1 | TGTGCCAGCAGGCCGGGACAGGGGGAGGTTGGCTACACCTTC | CASRPGQGEVGYTF
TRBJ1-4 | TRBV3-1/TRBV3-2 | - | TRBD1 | TGTGCCAGCAGCCATCTGGCGGGGACAGGGAATGAAAAACTGTTTTTT | CASSHLAGTGNEKLFF
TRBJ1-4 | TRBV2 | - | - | TGTGCCAGCAGTGAACGTCAGGGAACTAATGAAAAACTGTTTTTT | CASSERQGTNEKLFF
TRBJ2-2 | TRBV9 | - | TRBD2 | TGTGCCAGCAGCCCACGGACTAGCGGGTGGAACACCGGGGAGCTGTTTTTT | CASSPRTSGWNTGELFF
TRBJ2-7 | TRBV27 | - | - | TGTGCCAGCAGACGCAGGGGGGAACACGAGCAGTACTTC | CASRRRGEHEQYF
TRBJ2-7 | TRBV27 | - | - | TGTGCCAGCAGTTTTTTCGGGAGTGGCGACGAGCAGTACTTC | CASSFFGSGDEQYF